The 28 T cell receptor beta chains listed next were all sequenced from one sample in a study of blood T cell repertoires in COVID-19. Sequencing used immunoSEQ multiplex PCR; TCRdb keeps in-frame clones, though not all of them. This table holds some 290,000 clones, roughly 91% found once. Specimen: peripheral blood. These receptors all come from a woman younger than 45 with COVID-19, enrolled during active disease.

The chain joins TRBV13 to TRBJ2-5; the match to TRBD2 covers 13 bases. V gave up 5 bases and J gave up 3 bases; unmatched junction bases: 3. The CDR3 contains 15 residues. The germline gives CDR1 PRHDT, CDR2 FYEKMQ (reference sequence). CDR3 protein: CASSIGTSGEETQYF. The CDR3 region has the DNA TGTGCCAGCAGCATCGGGACTAGCGGGGAAGAGACCCAGTACTTC.

The rearrangement joins TRBV30 to TRBJ2-3; weak D call: TRBD2 (5 bases). Per the germline V gene, CDR1 is GTSNPN and CDR2 is SVGIG (reference sequence). Trimming removed 3 bases from V and 15 bases from J, with 16 bases in between. The CDR3 length is 11 residues. The CDR3 protein is CAWSPGRGYYF. CDR3 DNA: TGTGCCTGGAGCCCAGGTCGGGGTTATTATTTT.

The gene calls are TRBV11-2 and TRBJ2-7, with D possibly TRBD1 on 5 matching bases. This CDR3 is 13 amino acids long. In germline, CDR1 is SGHAT, CDR2 FQNNGV. Deletions cut 5 bases from V and 2 bases from J, with 10 bases between. The CDR3 bases are TGTGCCAGCAGCCAAAGACAGACCTACGAGCAGTACTTC. It yields the protein CASSQRQTYEQYF.

V usage is TRBV28 and J usage is TRBJ2-7; 12 bases match TRBD2. CDR3 length: 14 residues. V shed 4 bases, J shed 7 bases, and the junction held 5 bases outside the gene matches. Germline V CDR1 and CDR2: MDHEN, SYDVKM. The chain's CDR3 is CASSSRLAGDEQYF. The DNA of the CDR3 is TGTGCCAGCAGTTCCCGACTAGCGGGGGATGAGCAGTACTTC.

CDR3 DNA: TGTGCCAGCAGCTTAGATATCCCAATCGGGGTATTTAGCAATCAGCCCCAGCATTTT. Translating it yields CASSLDIPIGVFSNQPQHF. The chain is built from TRBV7-2 and TRBJ1-5; D is unresolved. The CDR3 is 19 residues long. V was pared by 1 base and J by 0 bases, with 19 bases between. Germline loops: CDR1 SGHTA, CDR2 FQGNSA.

The V and J genes are TRBV19 and TRBJ1-1, with D unclear. The V end lost 5 bases, the J end lost 8 bases, and 18 bases lay between the germline ends. CDR1 and CDR2 (germline): LNHDA, SQIVND (reference sequence). CDR3 length: 14 amino acids. This CDR3 is CASSLTADPFEAFF. For the CDR3, the DNA is TGTGCCAGTAGTCTCACAGCGGACCCTTTCGAAGCTTTCTTT.

The genes are TRBV7-6 and TRBJ2-5, with a weak D call TRBD2 (6 bases). This CDR3 contains 11 residues. Deletions cut 7 bases from V and 5 bases from J, with 8 bases between. CDR1 is SGHVS, CDR2 FNYEAQ, per germline. The CDR3 is CASTRGETQYF. CDR3 in DNA: TGTGCCAGCACCCGGGGGGAGACCCAGTACTTC. The full variable domain, with the rest looked up from reference TRBV7-6 and TRBJ2-5, is GAGVSQSPRYKVTKRGQDVALRCDPISGHVSLYWYRQALGQGPEFLTYFNYEAQQDKSGLPNDRFSAERPEGSISTLTIQRTEQRDSAMYRCASTRGETQYFGPGTRLLVL.

The chain joins TRBV6-5 to TRBJ2-1; D uncertain. The CDR3 runs to 12 residues. Germline V gene data show CDR1 as MNHEY and CDR2 as SVGAGI. Trimming pared 0 bases from V and 10 bases from J, leaving 7 bases between. CDR3 protein: CASSYSGWEQFF. The CDR3, as DNA: TGTGCCAGCAGTTACTCTGGCTGGGAGCAGTTCTTC.

This clone was detected only once. The chain is built from TRBV7-2 and TRBJ2-2; a possible D gene is TRBD1 (5 bases). The CDR3 loop spans 15 amino acids. From germline, CDR1 is SGHTA and CDR2 FQGNSA. The ends were cut back, 1 base at V and 3 bases at J, with 9 bases in the middle. The CDR3 DNA reads as TGTGCCAGCAGCTTAGTAAACAGGCACACCGGGGAGCTGTTTTTT. Protein product: CASSLVNRHTGELFF.

Comment on this clone: Other DNA sequences in the same sample also yield this CDR3. The CDR3 sequence: CASSRDSSNQPQHF. CDR3 DNA sequence: TGCGCCAGCAGCCGGGACAGTAGCAATCAGCCCCAGCATTTT. The V call is TRBV5-1, the J call TRBJ1-5, with TRBD1 matching over 7 bases. With 4 bases clipped from V and 0 bases from J, the junction kept 1 base outside the gene matches. Germline values: CDR1 SGHRS, CDR2 YFSETQ. This CDR3 is 14 amino acids long.

The chain employs TRBV9 and TRBJ2-3, with 8 bases matching TRBD1. Losses at the gene ends were 0 bases for V and 2 bases for J; bases not matched to a gene: 2. The CDR3 length is 15 residues. The germline CDR1 and CDR2 sequences are SGDLS and YYNGEE. CDR3 sequence: CASSVDRGVTDTQYF. Here the CDR3 DNA reads TGTGCCAGCAGCGTAGACAGGGGGGTCACAGATACGCAGTATTTT. Variable domain in full (rest from reference TRBV9 and TRBJ2-3): DSGVTQTPKHLITATGQRVTLRCSPRSGDLSVYWYQQSLDQGLQFLIQYYNGEERAKGNILERFSAQQFPDLHSELNLSSLELGDSALYFCASSVDRGVTDTQYFGPGTRLTVL.

V gene TRBV18 combines with J gene TRBJ1-1, with 10 bases identical to TRBD1. Germline V lookup: CDR1 KGHSH, CDR2 LQKENI. The J segment lost 3 bases and the V segment lost 5 bases, leaving 3 bases of the junction unmatched. CDR3 length: 14 residues. This CDR3 is CASSSGTGDTEAFF. For the CDR3, the DNA is TGTGCCAGCTCATCTGGGACAGGGGACACTGAAGCTTTCTTT.

J is TRBJ2-7 and V is TRBV13, with a tentative D call TRBD2 (6 bases). Trimming pared 2 bases from V and 0 bases from J, leaving 8 bases between. In germline, CDR1 is PRHDT, CDR2 FYEKMQ (reference sequence). This CDR3 has 14 amino acids. This chain's CDR3 is CASSLRRGSYEQYF. CDR3 DNA sequence: TGTGCCAGCAGCTTAAGGAGGGGCTCCTACGAGCAGTACTTC.

The chain carries TRBV6-5 and TRBJ1-1; tentative D call: TRBD1 (6 bases). V was trimmed by 7 bases and J by 7 bases, leaving 16 bases between them. The CDR3 is made up of 13 amino acids. Germline V CDR1 and CDR2: MNHEY, SVGAGI. CDR3 nucleotide sequence: TGTGCCAGCATCGGAGACAGGACCTTTGAAGCTTTCTTT. Translation gives CASIGDRTFEAFF.

This chain connects TRBV4-2 to TRBJ2-1; 7 bases line up with TRBD2. The germline V gene has CDR1 LGHNA and CDR2 YNFKEQ. The CDR3 extends over 16 amino acids. J was trimmed by 1 base and V by 2 bases; bases with no gene match: 5. CDR3 sequence reads: CASSQLRRGSYNEQFF. The CDR3 bases are TGTGCCAGCAGCCAATTGAGGCGGGGGTCCTACAATGAGCAGTTCTTC.

This chain links TRBV10-1 with TRBJ1-3; D uncertain. There are 12 residues in the CDR3. With 6 bases removed from V and 5 bases from J, the gap between germline ends came to 8 bases. Germline V gene lookup returns CDR1 WNHNN and CDR2 SYGVQD (reference sequence). The CDR3 nucleotides read TGCGCCAGCAGGGTGCACAGAAACACCATATATTTT. Protein product: CASRVHRNTIYF.

The genes are TRBV3-1 (or the pseudogene TRBV3-2) and TRBJ2-1; 8 bases agree with TRBD2. Trimming at V came to 0 bases and at J to 1 base, leaving 8 bases not matched to a gene. CDR1 and CDR2 (germline): LGHDT, YNNKEL (reference sequence). This CDR3 region has 18 residues. CDR3 sequence reads: CASSQDRNGGASYNEQFF. CDR3 nucleotide sequence: TGTGCCAGCAGCCAAGATCGGAACGGGGGGGCATCCTACAATGAGCAGTTCTTC.

The sample holds a few counts of this clone. The rearrangement uses TRBV2 and TRBJ1-5; possibly TRBD1 for D (5 bases). Germline loops: CDR1 SNHLY, CDR2 FYNNEI. V shed 7 bases and J shed 2 bases, with 15 bases lying between them. The CDR3 is 15 amino acids. The DNA for the CDR3 is TGTGCCAGCAATATTAGGGGTGTTGGCAATCAGCCCCAGCATTTT. Protein product: CASNIRGVGNQPQHF.

Only one count was recorded for this clone. The chain recombines TRBV5-1 with TRBJ2-7; a possible D gene is TRBD1 (5 bases). The CDR3 consists of 14 residues. Germline CDR1 and CDR2: SGHRS and YFSETQ. Between the trimmed V and J ends, which lost 0 bases and 0 bases, there was a span of 7 bases. As DNA, the CDR3 is TGCGCCAGCAGCTTGGTGACAGACTCCTACGAGCAGTACTTC. Translating gives CASSLVTDSYEQYF.

The table lists this clone with a count of one. The chain combines TRBV5-1 with TRBJ2-2; 8 positions match TRBD2. This CDR3 comprises 14 residues. Trimming at V came to 4 bases and at J to 8 bases, leaving 7 bases not matched to a gene. The V gene's germline CDR1 is SGHRS and CDR2 YFSETQ. This CDR3 reads CASSREGGSGELFF. DNA of the CDR3: TGCGCCAGCAGCCGGGAGGGAGGATCGGGGGAGCTGTTTTTT.

The genes are TRBV5-4 and TRBJ2-3; 8 positions match TRBD2. Germline V CDR1 and CDR2: SGHNT, YYREEE (reference sequence). The trim removed 4 bases at V and 1 base at J, leaving 5 bases unmatched. CDR3 length: 15 amino acids. This CDR3 is CASSPGGAGTDTQYF. The CDR3 nucleotides read TGTGCCAGCAGCCCCGGGGGGGCCGGCACAGATACGCAGTATTTT.

The chain links TRBV9 to TRBJ1-1; D call uncertain. This CDR3 has 13 residues. The V end was cut by 0 bases, the J end by 4 bases, with 7 bases between. Germline V gene sequence: CDR1 SGDLS, CDR2 YYNGEE. CDR3 sequence reads: CASSVVSSTEAFF. CDR3 DNA: TGTGCCAGCAGCGTAGTCTCCTCCACTGAAGCTTTCTTT.

The count of this clone is one. This rearrangement joins TRBV19 to TRBJ1-1; 8 bases agree with TRBD1. The V gene end was trimmed by 5 bases and the J gene end by 11 bases; junction bases not matched to a gene: 13. Germline V CDR1 and CDR2: LNHDA, SQIVND (reference sequence). CDR3 length: 14 residues. Written as DNA, the CDR3 is TGTGCCAGTAGTGCCCGGGACAGGCCTAAAGGCGCTTTCTTT. The encoded protein is CASSARDRPKGAFF. Full variable domain (missing parts from reference TRBV19 and TRBJ1-1): DGGITQSPKYLFRKEGQNVTLSCEQNLNHDAMYWYRQDPGQGLRLIYYSQIVNDFQKGDIAEGYSVSREKKESFPLTVTSAQKNPTAFYLCASSARDRPKGAFFGQGTRLTVV.

V usage is TRBV12-5 and J usage is TRBJ2-1, with 11 bases fitting TRBD2. V lost 5 bases, J lost 3 bases, and 0 bases stayed unmatched. Germline lookup yields CDR1 LGHNT and CDR2 FRNRAP. The CDR3 totals 14 residues. CDR3 nucleotide sequence: TGTGCTAGTGGTGGGACTAGCGGCTACAATGAGCAGTTCTTC. Protein sequence: CASGGTSGYNEQFF.

V usage is TRBV6-6 and J usage is TRBJ1-6; 9 bases fit TRBD1. The CDR3 is 14 amino acids. Germline values: CDR1 MNHNY, CDR2 SVGAGI (reference sequence). Losses at the gene ends were 7 bases for V and 11 bases for J; bases not matched to a gene: 9. The CDR3 is CASKLTGGEAPLHF. DNA of the CDR3: TGTGCCAGCAAGCTGACAGGGGGGGAGGCACCCCTCCACTTT.

The CDR3 DNA reads as TGCGCCAGCAGCTCACTAGCGGGGGGGCTGGATGATACGCAGTATTTT. It codes for CASSSLAGGLDDTQYF. V gene TRBV5-1 combines with J gene TRBJ2-3, with 13 positions matching TRBD2. The V gene's germline CDR1 is SGHRS and CDR2 YFSETQ. V shed 3 bases, J shed 6 bases, and the junction held 7 bases outside the gene matches. This CDR3 is 16 amino acids long.

The chain joins TRBV5-3 to TRBJ2-1, with TRBD2 as a possible D gene (5 bases). TRBV5-3 is assigned to the ORF class and has an uncertain function. The CDR3 totals 14 residues. The V end lost 1 base, the J end lost 12 bases, and 17 bases lay between the germline ends. CDR3 residues: CARSLRGFRSGQFF. CDR3 nucleotides: TGTGCCAGAAGCTTGCGGGGTTTTAGGTCTGGGCAGTTCTTC.

This chain joins TRBV5-5 and TRBJ1-1, with 7 nucleotides matching TRBD1. This CDR3 has 14 residues. Germline V gene lookup returns CDR1 SGHKS and CDR2 YYEKEE (reference sequence). The V segment lost 4 bases and the J segment 1 base; nucleotides outside the gene matches: 4. The CDR3: CASSTGTANTEAFF. The DNA of the CDR3 is TGTGCCAGCAGCACCGGGACAGCGAACACTGAAGCTTTCTTT.